This T cell receptor (beta chain) was profiled in a study of memory CD4+ T cells and cytomegalovirus serostatus. Single viable CD3+CD4+CD8-CD45RO+ cells were sorted as the memory CD4+ T cells. V was trimmed by 2 bases and J by 2 bases, leaving 12 bases between them. There are 15 residues in the CDR3. Germline CDR1 is SGHNT and CDR2 is YENEEA. Assay used: immunoSEQ multiplex PCR; TCRdb lists only in-frame clones, some missing. This repertoire shows over 65,000 clones, around four fifths found once; its top ten account for just over 2.5%. The V gene is TRBV11-3, the J gene TRBJ2-5; no clear D. This sequence was found in an adult in good health and CMV-seropositive. The sample taken for sequencing was memory CD4+ T cells from blood. CDR3 loop: CASSLSRGSQETQYF. The DNA of the CDR3 is TGTGCCAGCAGCTTAAGCCGCGGATCACAAGAGACCCAGTACTTC.